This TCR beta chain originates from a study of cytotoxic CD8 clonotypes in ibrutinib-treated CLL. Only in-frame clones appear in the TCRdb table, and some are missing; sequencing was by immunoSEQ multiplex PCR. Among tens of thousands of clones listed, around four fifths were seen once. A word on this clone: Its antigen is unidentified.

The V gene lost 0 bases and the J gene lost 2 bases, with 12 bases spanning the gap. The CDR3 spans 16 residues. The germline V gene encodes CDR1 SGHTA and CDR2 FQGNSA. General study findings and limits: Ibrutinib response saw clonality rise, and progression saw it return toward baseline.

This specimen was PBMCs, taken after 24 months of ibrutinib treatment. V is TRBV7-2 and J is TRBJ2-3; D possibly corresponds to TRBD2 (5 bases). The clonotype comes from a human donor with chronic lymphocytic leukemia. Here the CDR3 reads CASSLARAAYTDTQYF. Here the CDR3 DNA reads TGTGCCAGCAGCTTAGCGAGAGCGGCCTACACAGATACGCAGTATTTT.